A selection of T cell receptor beta chains follows, all from one sample in a study of control samples from healthy donors and cancer patients. The repertoire was sequenced with immunoSEQ multiplex PCR; TCRdb's copy has only in-frame clones and lacks some. In the table there are about 120,000 clones, about 89% of which are singletons. The sequenced sample consisted of blood. All receptors come from a man aged 45 to 65 in good health. Both conserved end residues are part of each CDR3. A D gene is named only where the DNA matches it firmly. The size entry is marked missing in some rows and otherwise reads once, few, many or a size class.

abundance,d_gene,v_gene,j_gene,CDR3nt,CDR3aa
-,TRBD1,TRBV5-1,TRBJ1-1,TGCGCCAGCAGCTTGGGTGGGACAGGGACGACTGAAGCTTTCTTT,CASSLGGTGTTEAFF
-,TRBD2,TRBV19,TRBJ2-5,TGTGCCAGTAGTATTGCCCTAGCGGGGACAGAGACCCAGTACTTC,CASSIALAGTETQYF
-,-,TRBV4-2,TRBJ1-1,TGTGCCAGCAGCCAAGTGTGGAGGACCGACGCTGAAGCTTTCTTT,CASSQVWRTDAEAFF
once,TRBD1,TRBV4-3,TRBJ1-1,TGCGCCAGCAGCCAAGCCGGGACAGGGAACACTGAAGCTTTCTTT,CASSQAGTGNTEAFF
-,-,TRBV18,TRBJ1-1,TGTGCCAGCTCACCACAAGGTATAACCGGGGACACTGAAGCTTTCTTT,CASSPQGITGDTEAFF
-,-,TRBV29-1,TRBJ2-7,TGCAGCGCTGGGGTTTCCTCCTACGAGCAGTACTTC,CSAGVSSYEQYF
-,-,TRBV5-1,TRBJ2-7,TGCGCCAGCAGCTGGGACGGTACGCCGACCTACGAGCAGTACTTC,CASSWDGTPTYEQYF
few,TRBD2,TRBV19,TRBJ2-5,TGTGCCAGTAGTCCTCATCTGGCGGGGGGAGGGATTTTGCGGGAGACCCAGTACTTC,CASSPHLAGGGILRETQYF
-,-,TRBV6-2/TRBV6-3,TRBJ2-2,TGTGCCAGCAGTTCCCCCGGGACCTCGAACACCGGGGAGCTGTTTTTT,CASSSPGTSNTGELFF
-,-,TRBV10-3,TRBJ1-5,TGTGCCATCAATTTGGGTGAAGGACAGCCCCAGCATTTT,CAINLGEGQPQHF
-,-,TRBV3-1/TRBV3-2,TRBJ1-6,TGTGCCAGCAGCCGGGGGGGTAATAATTCACCCCTCCACTTT,CASSRGGNNSPLHF
-,-,TRBV9,TRBJ2-1,-,CASSVAAGAPFF
-,TRBD1,TRBV9,TRBJ1-1,TGTGCCAGCAGCGTAGTAGGTAGCGCAGGGGGCATTTCGGCTTTCTTT,CASSVVGSAGGISAFF
-,-,TRBV21-1,TRBJ1-1,TGTGCCAGCAGCAAAGGGGGCTTGATGAACACTGAAGCTTTCTTT,CASSKGGLMNTEAFF
-,TRBD2,TRBV7-2,TRBJ2-7,TGTGCCAGCAGCTTAGCTTCGGGGGGGGGCACCTACGAGCAGTACTTC,CASSLASGGGTYEQYF
once,-,TRBV5-5,TRBJ2-1,TGTGCCAGCAGCTTGGCCACCGGAAAGGGTGAGCAGTTCTTC,CASSLATGKGEQFF
-,-,TRBV29-1,TRBJ2-1,TGCAGCGTTGAAGATCGAAACAGGAACAATGAGCAGTTCTTC,CSVEDRNRNNEQFF
-,-,TRBV24-1,TRBJ2-2,TGTGCCACCAGTGATCCCACGGGACCCGGGGAGCTGTTTTTT,CATSDPTGPGELFF
-,-,TRBV3-1/TRBV3-2,TRBJ2-5,TGTGCCAGCAGCCAACGCACTGGGGGTGAGACCCAGTACTTC,CASSQRTGGETQYF
-,-,TRBV5-6,TRBJ2-2,TGTGCCAGCAGCCCTCGCGGGCGCTCCGGGGAGCTGTTTTTT,CASSPRGRSGELFF
-,-,TRBV3-1/TRBV3-2,TRBJ2-5,TGTGCCAGCAGCCAAGGGATTGGGGGCCAAGAGACCCAGTACTTC,CASSQGIGGQETQYF
-,-,TRBV6-2/TRBV6-3,TRBJ1-1,TGTGCCAGCAGTTACGGATCAAGTGAAGCTTTCTTT,CASSYGSSEAFF
-,-,TRBV6-6,TRBJ1-1,TGTGCCAGCAGTTACTCCGCACGGAGGAACACTGAAGCTTTCTTT,CASSYSARRNTEAFF
-,TRBD2,TRBV14,TRBJ2-3,TGTGCCAGCAGCCAAGTTATAAACCGGGGGGGCCGAACAGATACGCAGTATTTT,CASSQVINRGGRTDTQYF
-,-,TRBV5-1,TRBJ1-2,TGCGCCAGCAGCTTGAGCTCAGGGACTAACTATGGCTACACCTTC,CASSLSSGTNYGYTF
-,-,TRBV19,TRBJ2-1,TGTGCCAGTAGTGTGGGGAGGAGCTCCTACAATGAGCAGTTCTTC,CASSVGRSSYNEQFF
once,-,TRBV5-5,TRBJ1-2,TGTGCCAGCAGCTTGAGCAGGGATGGCTACACCTTC,CASSLSRDGYTF
once,-,TRBV9,TRBJ1-6,TGTGCCAGCAGCGTAGTAGACACATTTTCACCCCTCCACTTT,CASSVVDTFSPLHF
-,-,TRBV19,TRBJ1-5,TGTGCCAGTAGTATAGTAACAGGAAGCAATCAGCCCCAGCATTTT,CASSIVTGSNQPQHF
-,TRBD1,TRBV19,TRBJ1-2,TGTGCCAGTAGTATAGATACAGGGGCGAACTTCTATGGCTACACCTTC,CASSIDTGANFYGYTF
once,TRBD1,TRBV10-3,TRBJ2-1,TGTGCCATTAACAGGGGGAAAAGCTCCTACAATGAGCAGTTCTTC,CAINRGKSSYNEQFF
few,TRBD1,TRBV5-1,TRBJ1-1,TGCGCCAGCAGCCCGGGACAGGGGATGAACACTGAAGCTTTCTTT,CASSPGQGMNTEAFF